These 13 T cell receptor beta chains were all obtained from the same sample, sequenced in a study of blood T cell repertoires in COVID-19. Clones were sequenced by immunoSEQ multiplex PCR, and TCRdb holds only the in-frame ones, with some missing. The sample contains under 300,000 clones, approximately 91% of which appear only once. The sample comprised peripheral blood. The receptors come from a woman in her thirties or forties who had recovered from COVID-19.

V gene TRBV28 combines with J gene TRBJ2-7; 7 bases agree with TRBD1. CDR3 length equals 15 residues. J lost 4 bases, V lost 7 bases, and 13 bases had no gene match. CDR1 MDHEN and CDR2 SYDVKM come from the germline V gene. The CDR3 spells CASTTPGTARYEQYF. The CDR3 nucleotides are TGTGCCAGCACCACCCCGGGGACAGCGAGGTACGAGCAGTACTTC.

V and J are TRBV5-8 and TRBJ2-2; D is uncertain. V was shortened by 2 bases and J by 1 base, with 15 bases between the two germline ends. Looked up from germline, CDR1 is SGHTS and CDR2 is YDEGEE. This CDR3 region has 17 residues. CDR3 loop: CASSLSRDSLNTGELFF. The CDR3 nucleotides read TGTGCCAGCAGCTTAAGTAGAGACTCCCTGAACACCGGGGAGCTGTTTTTT.

The chain carries TRBV7-2 and TRBJ1-2, with TRBD1 identical over 9 bases. The CDR3 length is 18 residues. Germline CDR1 reads SGHTA; CDR2 reads FQGNSA. V gave up 1 base and J gave up 0 bases; unmatched junction bases: 9. CDR3 region: CASSLDAGTGTPNYGYTF. DNA of the CDR3: TGTGCCAGCAGCTTAGATGCCGGGACAGGGACTCCTAACTATGGCTACACCTTC. Variable domain in full (rest from reference TRBV7-2 and TRBJ1-2): GAGVSQSPSNKVTEKGKDVELRCDPISGHTALYWYRQSLGQGLEFLIYFQGNSAPDKSGLPSDRFSAERTGGSVSTLTIQRTQQEDSAVYLCASSLDAGTGTPNYGYTFGSGTRLTVV.

This clone showed up just once. The genes are TRBV11-3 and TRBJ2-7; TRBD1 agrees at 8 bases. After removal of 4 bases from V and 3 bases from J, the junction contained 5 bases not matched to a gene. CDR3 size: 14 residues. From germline, CDR1 is SGHNT and CDR2 YENEEA. The CDR3 reads CASSSGQGSYEQYF. The DNA of the CDR3 is TGTGCCAGCAGCTCTGGACAGGGAAGCTACGAGCAGTACTTC.

This clone occurred many times. CDR3 DNA: TGTGCCAGCAGCGGTACCGGGACTAAAGGGGAGACCCAGTACTTC. The encoded protein is CASSGTGTKGETQYF. The chain uses TRBV9 and TRBJ2-5; 7 positions agree with TRBD2. The CDR3 has 15 residues. Germline V lookup: CDR1 SGDLS, CDR2 YYNGEE. V gave up 3 bases and J gave up 5 bases; unmatched junction bases: 10.

This chain links TRBV13 with TRBJ1-2; 7 bases match TRBD1. This CDR3 region has 15 residues. CDR1 and CDR2 from the germline V gene are PRHDT and FYEKMQ (reference sequence). The V segment lost 5 bases and the J segment 4 bases; nucleotides outside the gene matches: 10. The CDR3 coding sequence is TGTGCCAGCAGCCGAGGGGGCCTTACTGGCTATGGCTACACCTTC. Residues: CASSRGGLTGYGYTF.

V is TRBV11-2 and J is TRBJ2-7; the D gene is possibly TRBD2 (5 bases). CDR1 is SGHAT and CDR2 is FQNNGV in the germline V gene. V dropped 8 bases and J dropped 3 bases, with 5 bases sitting between them. The CDR3 length is 10 residues. The CDR3 loop is CASGLYEQYF. The CDR3 DNA reads TGTGCCAGCGGACTCTACGAGCAGTACTTC.

This chain joins TRBV18 and TRBJ1-1; maybe TRBD1 (6 bases). Germline V gene lookup returns CDR1 KGHSH and CDR2 LQKENI. V was trimmed by 4 bases and J by 1 base, leaving 10 bases between them. This CDR3 spans 14 amino acids. The DNA for the CDR3 is TGTGCCAGCTCACACGGACAGAGGAACACTGAAGCTTTCTTT. This translates into CASSHGQRNTEAFF.

The V and J genes are TRBV5-1 and TRBJ1-1; D may be TRBD1 (5 bases). Trimming shortened V by 2 bases and J by 1 base, and 12 bases separated the two germline ends. Germline V gives CDR1 SGHRS, CDR2 YFSETQ. The CDR3 length is 15 residues. CDR3 nucleotides: TGCGCCAGCAGCTTTGGTACAGGCAAGAACACTGAAGCTTTCTTT. This sequence encodes CASSFGTGKNTEAFF.

V is TRBV6-1 and J is TRBJ2-2, with 8 bases fitting TRBD2. The CDR3 is 17 residues long. Germline V gene lookup returns CDR1 MNHNS and CDR2 SASEGT. The junction had 6 bases not matched to a gene; V was cut back by 2 bases and J by 1 base. This chain's CDR3 is CASSETPSGGNTGELFF. CDR3 bases: TGTGCCAGCAGTGAAACCCCGAGCGGGGGGAACACCGGGGAGCTGTTTTTT.

This clone was counted between two and nine times. The chain couples TRBV27 to TRBJ1-2, with 9 bases aligning to TRBD1. Losses at the gene ends were 5 bases for V and 7 bases for J; bases not matched to a gene: 11. The CDR3 is made up of 15 amino acids. Germline values: CDR1 MNHEY, CDR2 SMNVEV (reference sequence). CDR3 loop: CASSPRQGGLVGYTF. The DNA of the CDR3 is TGTGCCAGCAGTCCCCGACAGGGGGGATTGGTTGGCTACACCTTC.

The CDR3, as DNA: TGTGCCAGCAGCCCTAAGATAACGACTAACTATGGCTACACCTTC. Translating it yields CASSPKITTNYGYTF. The chain uses TRBV28 and TRBJ1-2; no reliable D call. Germline CDR1 is MDHEN and CDR2 is SYDVKM. The CDR3 extends over 15 amino acids. V was cut by 6 bases and J by 0 bases, with 14 bases left in between.

The V call is TRBV5-5, the J call TRBJ2-7, with D unresolved. The V end lost 0 bases, the J end lost 4 bases, and 14 bases lay between the germline ends. The CDR3 has 15 residues. Germline CDR1 reads SGHKS; CDR2 reads YYEKEE (reference sequence). CDR3 DNA sequence: TGTGCCAGCAGCTTGGGAGTCAGGTCCGGTTACGAGCAGTACTTC. This translates into CASSLGVRSGYEQYF.